This is a list of T cell receptor beta chains from one sample in a study of human T cells and chemical hapten exposure. TCRdb re-derived calls from the 5' RACE reads in MiXCR, one entry per CDR3 protein. The profile shows some 150,000 distinct CDR3 sequences, 3.5% to 5% of them singletons. These TCRs come from a female donor in good health. The CDR3 runs from the conserved cysteine through the conserved F or W. The order of the fields is clone size, V gene, CDR3 protein. Where a row states a size, it is once, few, many or the class of an expanded clone; other rows omit it.

abundance: many
v_gene: TRBV7-2
CDR3aa: CASSLVAGDEAFF

abundance: many
v_gene: TRBV19
CDR3aa: CATSNRGTSGEAENIQYF

abundance: few
v_gene: TRBV7-3
CDR3aa: CASSRTVTTANTGELFF

abundance: many
v_gene: TRBV5-1
CDR3aa: CASSLASSGGDKQFF

abundance: many
v_gene: TRBV3-1
CDR3aa: CASSQDPGGREQFF

abundance: many
v_gene: TRBV29-1
CDR3aa: CSARAQLGKNIQYF

abundance: many
v_gene: TRBV29-1
CDR3aa: CSDRTGRGYGYTF

abundance: -
v_gene: TRBV11-2
CDR3aa: CASSLFRGGAQETQYF

abundance: -
v_gene: TRBV20-1
CDR3aa: CSARVLLDGPGSPLHF

abundance: many
v_gene: TRBV14
CDR3aa: CASSYGQGYSYEQYF

abundance: many
v_gene: TRBV4-2
CDR3aa: CASSQESARAISNSPLHF

abundance: many
v_gene: TRBV3-1
CDR3aa: CASSYRSRGSGTNEKLFF

abundance: many
v_gene: TRBV12-3/TRBV12-4
CDR3aa: CASSSTGLGQPQHF

abundance: -
v_gene: TRBV3-1
CDR3aa: CASSLRTGTGANVLTF

abundance: many
v_gene: TRBV20-1
CDR3aa: CSAHPGQGDGYTF

abundance: many
v_gene: TRBV24-1
CDR3aa: CATSETASNYGYTF

abundance: many
v_gene: TRBV10-3
CDR3aa: CAISRGGIDSPLHF

abundance: many
v_gene: TRBV20-1
CDR3aa: CSAPKRSLGEAFF

abundance: few
v_gene: TRBV5-4
CDR3aa: CASSSGLACSETQYF

abundance: few
v_gene: TRBV12-3/TRBV12-4
CDR3aa: CASSLIAGGQAQYF

abundance: many
v_gene: TRBV6-2/TRBV6-3
CDR3aa: CASSYRSNTGELFF

abundance: many
v_gene: TRBV20-1
CDR3aa: CSAREWGEKLFF

abundance: many
v_gene: TRBV7-9
CDR3aa: CASWGQGRETQYF

abundance: many
v_gene: TRBV27
CDR3aa: CASSLTLYGQGSGGNSPLHF

abundance: many
v_gene: TRBV20-1
CDR3aa: CSARRQGPLDEQYF

abundance: few
v_gene: TRBV18
CDR3aa: CASSPSGRTDSNEQFF

abundance: many
v_gene: TRBV9
CDR3aa: CASSVSSQGWVPSTILNYGYTF

abundance: many
v_gene: TRBV2
CDR3aa: CASSESLVGQPQHF

abundance: few
v_gene: TRBV5-4
CDR3aa: CASSLRAGPVVNEKLFF

abundance: few
v_gene: TRBV6-6
CDR3aa: CASSYRSRGSDEQFF

abundance: many
v_gene: TRBV7-3
CDR3aa: CASSQLSAGGWDTQYF

abundance: many
v_gene: TRBV7-2
CDR3aa: CASSSNAGNGSPLHF

abundance: many
v_gene: TRBV7-2
CDR3aa: CASSFTGYLSYEQYF

abundance: many
v_gene: TRBV12-3/TRBV12-4
CDR3aa: CASRNRESGKNIQYF

abundance: many
v_gene: TRBV4-2
CDR3aa: CASSRSQGPDTQYF

abundance: many
v_gene: TRBV4-1
CDR3aa: CASSQDVGQARANYGYTF

abundance: many
v_gene: TRBV5-1
CDR3aa: CASSFILLGGGQSTQYF

abundance: many
v_gene: TRBV7-9
CDR3aa: CASSPVALRDSPLHF

abundance: many
v_gene: TRBV7-3
CDR3aa: CASSPQGGLAGELFF

abundance: many
v_gene: TRBV14
CDR3aa: CASSQNLANGEAFF

abundance: many
v_gene: TRBV4-1
CDR3aa: CASRESGANVLTF

abundance: many
v_gene: TRBV25-1
CDR3aa: CASSASGQGKGEAFF

abundance: few
v_gene: TRBV28
CDR3aa: CASSPDRAGRIYGYTF

abundance: many
v_gene: TRBV27
CDR3aa: CASSIWDSRSGANVLTF

abundance: many
v_gene: TRBV6-2/TRBV6-3
CDR3aa: CASGQTGDEQFF

abundance: many
v_gene: TRBV20-1
CDR3aa: CSAIRSGGLNEQFF

abundance: many
v_gene: TRBV4-2
CDR3aa: CASSQGLSEKLFF

abundance: many
v_gene: TRBV11-1
CDR3aa: CASSLRQTNSPLHF

abundance: many
v_gene: TRBV28
CDR3aa: CASRKDSAISNQPQHF

abundance: -
v_gene: TRBV5-5
CDR3aa: CASSRRERSQETQYF

abundance: many
v_gene: TRBV6-5
CDR3aa: CASSYSSGTVRYGYTF

abundance: many
v_gene: TRBV28
CDR3aa: CASSSDRGIFYEQYF

abundance: many
v_gene: TRBV19
CDR3aa: CATKPTANTEAFF

abundance: few
v_gene: TRBV20-1
CDR3aa: CSARDSKHSTKEKLFF

abundance: many
v_gene: TRBV4-3
CDR3aa: CASSQLQGSDTQYF